This T cell receptor beta chain was obtained from a study of shared clonotypes between healthy human individuals. Study results and caveats: Naive CD4 clonotype sharing across several donors was 4.5% to 6%. Incomplete sequencing of sorted subsets was indicated by rarefaction despite large depth.

This table comes from immunoSEQ multiplex PCR, and its TCRdb copy is limited to in-frame clones, with some not included. The sample includes around 2.1 million clones, around 93% seen only once; the top ten take under 2%. Comments on this clone: Antigen specificity is unknown.

Terminally differentiated effector memory CD45RA+ cells were excluded from the naive CD8 cells, which were CD45RO-negative and positively selected for CCR7. There are 14 residues in the CDR3. V lost 5 bases, J lost 4 bases, and 12 bases lay in between. The germline V gene encodes CDR1 SEHNR and CDR2 FQNEAQ (reference sequence). Source material: naive CD8+ T cells from PBMCs. The chain employs TRBV7-9 and TRBJ1-3; D not resolved. The TCR sequence derives from a man younger than 35 in good health. Some clones in this sample may be carry-over from other donors' samples. CDR3 sequence (DNA): TGTGCCAGCAGCGACTGGAAGGACGGAAACACCATATATTTT. This gives the protein CASSDWKDGNTIYF.